The clone carrying this TCR beta chain was counted a few times. Its target is unknown. This sample is part of a study of cytomegalovirus exposure and HLA in healthy donors. Findings and caveats of the study: A later analysis showed HLA-associated TCR beta chains outstripping equally common others in clonal expansion. In vitro experiments confirmed that a few CMV-associated chains were specific for CMV antigens.

J was trimmed by 9 bases and V by 4 bases; bases with no gene match: 15. The length of the CDR3 is 17 residues. In germline, CDR1 is SEHNR, CDR2 FQNEAQ (reference sequence). Vbeta (60) and Jbeta (13) primers were used in the PCR. The table came from immunoSEQ multiplex PCR; TCRdb's copy has only in-frame clones and leaves some out. The data contain 30,000 to 40,000 clones, roughly 67% of them seen just once; the ten biggest clones take up roughly 9.1%. Sequencing used PBMCs. The chain couples TRBV7-9 to TRBJ1-6; the match to TRBD1 covers 7 bases. This clonotype was sampled from a middle-aged man in good health and CMV-seropositive. CDR3 region: CASSSHDIRGQGSPLHF. The CDR3 region has the DNA TGTGCCAGCAGCTCCCACGACATAAGGGGGCAGGGTTCACCCCTCCACTTT.